The 24 T cell receptor beta chains reported below all come from one sample, sequenced in a study of OX40 agonist ivuxolimab in advanced cancers. Profiling relied on immunoSEQ multiplex PCR, and the TCRdb table lists in-frame clones only, not all of them. This sample yields approximately 100,000 clones, of which about nine tenths are seen a single time; approximately 0.49% belongs to the top ten. The material sequenced was CD4+ or CD8+ T cells sorted from blood, taken in a trial of the OX40 agonist ivuxolimab. Source of these receptors: an adult with an advanced solid tumor such as melanoma, head and neck, liver or kidney cancer.

This clone was seen only a few times. The V and J genes are TRBV5-1 and TRBJ1-4; D gene uncertain. With 1 base removed from V and 4 bases from J, the gap between germline ends came to 8 bases. This CDR3 is 14 amino acids long. From germline, CDR1 is SGHRS and CDR2 YFSETQ. The CDR3 loop reads CASSLMGNNEKLFF. The DNA for the CDR3 is TGCGCCAGCAGCTTGATGGGAAATAATGAAAAACTGTTTTTT. Together with reference TRBV5-1 and TRBJ1-4, the CDR3 gives the full variable domain: KAGVTQTPRYLIKTRGQQVTLSCSPISGHRSVSWYQQTPGQGLQFLFEYFSETQRNKGNFPGRFSGRQFSNSRSEMNVSTLELGDSALYLCASSLMGNNEKLFFGSGTQLSVL.

The V gene is TRBV5-6, the J gene TRBJ1-3; a weak D match, TRBD1 (5 bases). Germline loops: CDR1 SGHDT, CDR2 YYEEEE. V was clipped by 4 bases and J by 4 bases, with 9 bases between them. CDR3 length equals 13 residues. The CDR3 reads CASSRTFGNTIYF. Here the CDR3 DNA reads TGTGCCAGCAGCCGGACATTCGGAAACACCATATATTTT. Using reference TRBV5-6 and TRBJ1-3 for the parts outside the CDR3, the full variable domain is DAGVTQSPTHLIKTRGQQVTLRCSPKSGHDTVSWYQQALGQGPQFIFQYYEEEERQRGNFPDRFSGHQFPNYSSELNVNALLLGDSALYLCASSRTFGNTIYFGEGSWLTVV.

The rearrangement uses TRBV30 and TRBJ1-3; D remains unclear. The CDR3 contains 11 residues. Per the germline V gene, CDR1 is GTSNPN and CDR2 is SVGIG (reference sequence). V lost 6 bases, J lost 4 bases, and 7 bases lay in between. The CDR3 reads CACVPGNTIYF. CDR3 nucleotide sequence: TGTGCCTGCGTCCCCGGAAACACCATATATTTT.

V is TRBV21-1 and J is TRBJ2-1; TRBD2, the table's D call, was not compared with the DNA. TRBV21-1 has pseudogene status. The CDR3 length is 17 residues. This chain's CDR3 is CASSKEGVALSYNEQFF. CDR3 nucleotides: TGTGCCAGCAGCAAAGAGGGAGTAGCCCTCTCCTACAATGAGCAGTTCTTC.

The DNA of the CDR3 is TGTGCCAGCAGCGTAGCGTCAGGGACGAACACTGAAGCTTTCTTT. Translation: CASSVASGTNTEAFF. This rearrangement joins TRBV9 to TRBJ1-1, with D tentatively TRBD1 (5 bases). V dropped 0 bases and J dropped 1 base, with 10 bases sitting between them. This CDR3 has 15 residues. Germline V gene sequence: CDR1 SGDLS, CDR2 YYNGEE.

The chain uses TRBV5-1 and TRBJ2-3; 9 nucleotides match TRBD2. The CDR3 has 15 residues. The V and J ends lost 2 bases and 5 bases, in that order; junction bases with no gene match: 6. CDR1 and CDR2 from the germline V gene are SGHRS and YFSETQ. CDR3 DNA: TGCGCCAGCAGCTTTCAGCGGGGGGTGATAGATACGCAGTATTTT. Translated: CASSFQRGVIDTQYF.

Concerning this clone: This same CDR3 is encoded by further DNA sequences in the sample. The V call is TRBV7-2, the J call TRBJ2-1; possible D gene TRBD2, 5 bases. The V end lost 5 bases, the J end lost 0 bases, and 11 bases lay between the germline ends. This CDR3 is built from 15 residues. From germline, CDR1 is SGHTA and CDR2 FQGNSA. The CDR3 bases are TGTGCCAGCAGCCCAAGCGGCAGCTCCTACAATGAGCAGTTCTTC. It yields the protein CASSPSGSSYNEQFF.

V gene TRBV29-1 combines with J gene TRBJ2-1; no clear D. This CDR3 has 16 residues. CDR1 is SQVTM and CDR2 is ANQGSEA in the germline V gene. Trimming left V 5 bases short and J 0 bases short, with 17 bases between. CDR3 loop: CSVRSGIWRSYNEQFF. CDR3 nucleotides: TGCAGCGTTCGGTCGGGTATCTGGCGCTCCTACAATGAGCAGTTCTTC.

This chain joins TRBV28 and TRBJ1-2, with TRBD1 matching over 10 bases. From germline, CDR1 is MDHEN and CDR2 SYDVKM. This CDR3 is 13 amino acids long. After removal of 6 bases from V and 8 bases from J, the junction contained 6 bases not matched to a gene. The CDR3: CASSLGQGFGYTF. The CDR3 DNA follows: TGTGCCAGCAGCCTGGGACAGGGGTTCGGCTACACCTTC.

The chain links TRBV18 to TRBJ2-5, with 9 bases matching TRBD1. This CDR3 spans 16 amino acids. The trim removed 2 bases at V and 5 bases at J, leaving 9 bases unmatched. The V gene's germline CDR1 is KGHSH and CDR2 LQKENI. CDR3 bases: TGTGCCAGCTCACCAGTCCGATCTGACAGGGGGGAGACCCAGTACTTC. This encodes CASSPVRSDRGETQYF. The full variable domain, with the rest looked up from reference TRBV18 and TRBJ2-5, is NAGVMQNPRHLVRRRGQEARLRCSPMKGHSHVYWYRQLPEEGLKFMVYLQKENIIDESGMPKERFSAEFPKEGPSILRIQQVVRGDSAAYFCASSPVRSDRGETQYFGPGTRLLVL.

The genes are TRBV9 and TRBJ2-2, with D possibly being TRBD1 (5 bases). The germline gives CDR1 SGDLS, CDR2 YYNGEE. Trimming stripped 3 bases from V and 5 bases from J, with 5 bases between. CDR3 length: 12 residues. CDR3 coding DNA: TGTGCCAGCAGCGAGGGGACCGGGGAGCTGTTTTTT. It translates to CASSEGTGELFF.

The chain joins TRBV29-1 to TRBJ1-1; tentatively, D is TRBD1 (6 bases). Germline loops: CDR1 SQVTM, CDR2 ANQGSEA. V lost 4 bases and J lost 7, with 10 bases in between. The CDR3 totals 11 residues. The CDR3 sequence is CSVAGGLEAFF. The CDR3, as DNA: TGCAGCGTTGCGGGGGGGCTTGAAGCTTTCTTT.

This sequence joins TRBV9 and TRBJ2-2; the match to TRBD1 covers 10 bases. Germline V gene data show CDR1 as SGDLS and CDR2 as YYNGEE. The CDR3 is 15 residues long. The J segment lost 5 bases and the V segment lost 0 bases, leaving 1 base of the junction unmatched. The CDR3 DNA follows: TGTGCCAGCAGCGTAGAGGGACAGGGGACCGGGGAGCTGTTTTTT. Translated: CASSVEGQGTGELFF. Drawing the rest from reference TRBV9 and TRBJ2-2, the complete variable domain is DSGVTQTPKHLITATGQRVTLRCSPRSGDLSVYWYQQSLDQGLQFLIQYYNGEERAKGNILERFSAQQFPDLHSELNLSSLELGDSALYFCASSVEGQGTGELFFGEGSRLTVL.

This clone appeared a few times. The rearrangement uses TRBV19 and TRBJ1-2; D not certain. The CDR3 covers 13 residues. Germline V gene lookup returns CDR1 LNHDA and CDR2 SQIVND (reference sequence). The V end was cut by 5 bases, the J end by 3 bases, with 10 bases between. CDR3 residues: CASSVVRYYGYTF. In DNA form, the CDR3 reads TGTGCCAGTAGTGTCGTGCGATACTATGGCTACACCTTC.

The chain has TRBV18 and TRBJ2-4; D possibly uses TRBD1 or TRBD2 (5 bases each). This CDR3 comprises 14 residues. The germline V and J ends were trimmed by 3 bases and 2 bases, with 8 bases remaining between them. Germline assignment: CDR1 KGHSH and CDR2 LQKENI. The CDR3 spells CASSPGTPKNIQYF. The CDR3 nucleotides are TGTGCCAGCTCACCCGGGACGCCCAAAAACATTCAGTACTTC.

The rearrangement uses TRBV29-1 and TRBJ2-7, with a tentative D call TRBD1 (5 bases). Germline V gives CDR1 SQVTM, CDR2 ANQGSEA. Trimming stripped 4 bases from V and 7 bases from J, with 14 bases between. CDR3 length equals 12 residues. The CDR3 here is CSVGGLEWEQYF. CDR3 bases: TGCAGCGTTGGGGGCCTCGAGTGGGAGCAGTACTTC.

This clone was detected only once. The chain employs TRBV7-2 and TRBJ2-3; possibly TRBD2 for D (7 bases). In germline, CDR1 is SGHTA, CDR2 FQGNSA. The CDR3 is made up of 18 amino acids. Deletions cut 1 base from V and 2 bases from J, with 19 bases between. The CDR3 DNA sequence: TGTGCCAGCAGCTTAGTAGGAGGGGGGGGCCAACTCACAGATACGCAGTATTTT. Amino acids: CASSLVGGGGQLTDTQYF.

The chain couples TRBV7-9 to TRBJ1-1; 8 nucleotides agree with TRBD1. V shed 1 base, J shed 2 bases, and the junction held 12 bases outside the gene matches. The CDR3 has 18 residues. Per the germline V gene, CDR1 is SEHNR and CDR2 is FQNEAQ (reference sequence). The CDR3 DNA follows: TGTGCCAGCAGCTTAGAGTGGACAGGGCCGGGGTACAACACTGAAGCTTTCTTT. It specifies CASSLEWTGPGYNTEAFF.

This clone was observed a few times. V usage is TRBV28 and J usage is TRBJ1-2; D uncertain. Germline-derived CDR1 and CDR2 are MDHEN and SYDVKM. Between the trimmed V and J ends, which lost 7 bases and 7 bases, there was a span of 13 bases. The CDR3 runs to 12 residues. CDR3 amino acids: CASMPRVGGYTF. The CDR3 coding sequence is TGTGCCAGCATGCCGAGGGTTGGTGGCTACACCTTC.

The chain carries TRBV7-2 and TRBJ2-6, with a possible D match to TRBD1 (6 bases). Trimming took 6 bases from V and 2 from J, leaving 17 bases between them. Germline V gene sequence: CDR1 SGHTA, CDR2 FQGNSA. This CDR3 is built from 17 residues. The CDR3 loop is CASSHNLHRAGANVLTF. The CDR3 DNA follows: TGTGCCAGCAGTCACAATCTACACAGGGCTGGGGCCAACGTCCTGACTTTC.

The V call is TRBV6-5, the J call TRBJ1-1; 7 bases align to TRBD1. The V gene's germline CDR1 is MNHEY and CDR2 SVGAGI. The CDR3 extends over 13 amino acids. The V segment lost 4 bases and the J segment 9 bases; nucleotides outside the gene matches: 8. DNA of the CDR3: TGTGCCAGCAGTTTGGGCTCGACAGGGAAAGCTTTCTTT. It is translated as CASSLGSTGKAFF.

This rearrangement joins TRBV5-1 to TRBJ2-5; 8 bases line up with TRBD1. The CDR3 has 14 residues. Germline CDR1 is SGHRS and CDR2 is YFSETQ. V was pared by 3 bases and J by 4 bases, with 5 bases of the junction left unmatched. Here the CDR3 reads CASSSIGQGETQYF. The DNA for the CDR3 is TGCGCCAGCAGCTCCATTGGACAGGGAGAGACCCAGTACTTC.

The chain joins TRBV28 to TRBJ1-2; D uncertain. The V gene's germline CDR1 is MDHEN and CDR2 SYDVKM. CDR3 size: 14 residues. Trimming removed 5 bases at V and 1 base at J, with 11 bases between. The DNA of the CDR3 is TGTGCCAGCAGTCCGTACACTGATAACTATGGCTACACCTTC. This translates into CASSPYTDNYGYTF.

J is TRBJ2-3 and V is TRBV30; unclear D gene. Trimming shortened V by 4 bases and J by 11 bases, and 13 bases separated the two germline ends. CDR1 is GTSNPN and CDR2 is SVGIG in the germline V gene (reference sequence). The CDR3 spans 11 residues. CDR3 nucleotides: TGTGCCTGGAACCGACCAGTGGGGCAGTATTTT. As protein: CAWNRPVGQYF.